This T cell receptor beta chain was documented in a study of T cells in women clearing cervical HPV infection (dated by TCRdb to 2017 to 2018). About the full investigation: The cases were over 20 women with histologically confirmed HPV16-related CIN3 or worse, and 2 of these cases were invasive cancers. The 20 to 30 controls were women who cleared a single incident HPV16 infection within 12 months without developing precancer or cancer. Case blood was taken at the visit when the lesion was first identified, whereas control blood was taken when infection was no longer detected. Among cases, blood sampling came a median of roughly 150 days after lesion detection, with an interquartile range of about 80 to 230 days. HLA typing was available for only a few women, so HLA type could not be excluded as a confounder. Nested within Costa Rica's Guanacaste HPV Natural History Study, an exploratory proof-of-principle case-control study compared TCR repertoires across cervical HPV16 outcomes. Cases and controls were matched on age within five years and on year of sample collection. A median age of approximately 30 years was observed in cases versus approximately 40 in controls, and no significant differences in baseline characteristics were found. The parent cohort enrolled roughly 9,400 women aged 18 or older in Guanacaste, Costa Rica, in about 1992 to 1994 and followed the women for roughly 7 years. Five blinded duplicates per group were added as quality controls, giving some 60 samples: about 50 participants and approximately ten replicates.

Overall results and qualifications from the work: Random forest classifiers that combined richness and V gene abundances separated cases from controls with an estimated AUC of 0.8 to 0.85. The cross-sectional design could not show whether associations preceded infection or resulted from it; effector/memory subsets and HPV-specific T cells were not isolated. Cases had lower TRBV6-7 relative abundance than controls (approximately 0.1% versus 0.16%; Bonferroni P = 0.0008). T-cell numbers per sample were unknown, so richness differences could reflect varying T-cell content rather than repertoire biology. Significantly higher TCR repertoire richness was observed in CIN3+ cases than in controls across sequencing depths, whereas no difference in evenness was found.

Using the immunoSEQ assay, multiplex PCR amplified TCR beta CDR3 regions from an average of about 1.1 ug of genomic DNA per sample. Primer bias was corrected in the assay by using a complete synthetic TCR repertoire to establish an amplification baseline. The amplicons were sequenced on the Illumina platform. On the authors' methods: Sequences were error-corrected by clustering with frequency ratios and a modified nearest-neighbor algorithm and were then analyzed in the immunoSEQ Analyzer with IMGT gene definitions. TCR richness and evenness were averaged over 20 rarefaction repeats at each rarefaction depth, excluding samples with fewer sequences than the depth. V, D and J gene relative abundances were compared between groups with Wilcoxon rank sum tests, applying FDR correction. In the blinded duplicates, the intraclass correlation was roughly 96% for TCR richness and averaged approximately 82% across 65 to 85 gene segments. TCRdb mirrors the immuneACCESS table, restricted to in-frame sequences. Some clones are absent from its copies; in checked studies, under half trace to an unresolved V gene, and the reason for the others is unknown. V and J calls plus clone size are reproduced from that table; the DNA served to infer D and trimming. The sample's own table lists 40,000 or so clones. Under 6.5% of the sample is held by the ten biggest clonotypes.

Every participant had a single incident cervical HPV16 infection, and women with prevalent HPV16 infections were excluded. Cervical HPV DNA was detected by MY09/MY11 PCR, and genotyping was performed by dot-blot hybridization. Roughly 15 mL of heparinized blood was centrifuged, after which the buffy coat was aliquoted, frozen at -30 degrees C, and then stored at -80 degrees C. QIAGEN kits were used to extract genomic DNA from the buffy coat specimens. Taken from cysteine to phenylalanine, the CDR3 has 14 residues. The DNA has 33 bases, all within the CDR3, and is read from base 1. The germline V gene specifies SNHLY as CDR1 and FYNNEI as CDR2. Trimming accounts for 8 bases at V and 6 bases at J, while the number of junction bases matched to no gene is 7. As for this clone: Its antigen remains unidentified. Read coverage stops 3 residues before the CDR3 terminus; the germline J gene supplies the remainder.

The source is a woman between 18 and 70 years old with a cervical HPV16 infection that either progressed to CIN3+ or cleared (not recorded which). The sequence links TRBV2 to TRBJ1-6, with TRBD1 identical over 7 junction bases. The material sequenced was blood buffy coat. The CDR3 region: CASRTGVGNSPLHF. The DNA read from the CDR3 is TGTGCCAGCCGAACAGGGGTGGGTAATTCACCC.